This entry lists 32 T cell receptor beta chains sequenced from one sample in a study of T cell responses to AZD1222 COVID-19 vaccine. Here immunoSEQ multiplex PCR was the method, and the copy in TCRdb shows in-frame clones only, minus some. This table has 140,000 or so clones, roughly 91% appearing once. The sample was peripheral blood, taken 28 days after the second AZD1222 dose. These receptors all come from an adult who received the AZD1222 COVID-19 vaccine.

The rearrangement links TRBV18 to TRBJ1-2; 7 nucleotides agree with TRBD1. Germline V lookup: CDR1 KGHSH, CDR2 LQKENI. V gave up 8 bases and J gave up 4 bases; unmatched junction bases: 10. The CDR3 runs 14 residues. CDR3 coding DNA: TGTGCCAGCCGAGAGTTAGGGGGCATCTATGGCTACACCTTC. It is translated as CASRELGGIYGYTF.

CDR3 DNA: TGTGTTACCCTGGAGGCCTATGGCTACACCTTC. This encodes CVTLEAYGYTF. V and J are TRBV25-1 and TRBJ1-2; the D is unclear. The V gene's germline CDR1 is MGHDK and CDR2 SYGVNS. The CDR3 loop spans 11 amino acids.

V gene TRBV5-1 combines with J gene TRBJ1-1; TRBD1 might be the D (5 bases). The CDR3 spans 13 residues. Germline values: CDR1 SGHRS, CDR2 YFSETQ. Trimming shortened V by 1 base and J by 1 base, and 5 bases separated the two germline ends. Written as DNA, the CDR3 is TGCGCCAGCAGCTTGAGGGGGAACACTGAAGCTTTCTTT. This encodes CASSLRGNTEAFF. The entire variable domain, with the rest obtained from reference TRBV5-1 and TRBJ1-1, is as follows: KAGVTQTPRYLIKTRGQQVTLSCSPISGHRSVSWYQQTPGQGLQFLFEYFSETQRNKGNFPGRFSGRQFSNSRSEMNVSTLELGDSALYLCASSLRGNTEAFFGQGTRLTVV.

CDR3 nucleotide sequence: TGTGCCATTACGTGGTTGAGGGCGAACACTGAAGCTTTCTTT. Translated: CAITWLRANTEAFF. The V and J genes are TRBV2 and TRBJ1-1; D gene unclear. The CDR3 consists of 14 residues. CDR1 is SNHLY and CDR2 is FYNNEI in the germline V gene. V dropped 10 bases and J dropped 1 base, with 16 bases sitting between them.

The CDR3 here is CASSPPWTGGMDEQFF. CDR3 nucleotide sequence: TGTGCCAGCTCACCACCTTGGACAGGGGGTATGGATGAGCAGTTCTTC. The chain is built from TRBV18 and TRBJ2-1; 10 bases are a match to TRBD1. CDR1 is KGHSH and CDR2 is LQKENI in the germline V gene. V shed 0 bases, J shed 8 bases, and the junction held 7 bases outside the gene matches. This CDR3 is built from 16 residues.

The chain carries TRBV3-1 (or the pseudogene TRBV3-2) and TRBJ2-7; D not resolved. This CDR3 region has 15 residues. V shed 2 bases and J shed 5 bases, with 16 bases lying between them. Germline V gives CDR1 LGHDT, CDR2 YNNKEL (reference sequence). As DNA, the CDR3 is TGTGCCAGCAGCCAAACGTGGACCGTCGGGCACGAGCAGTACTTC. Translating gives CASSQTWTVGHEQYF.

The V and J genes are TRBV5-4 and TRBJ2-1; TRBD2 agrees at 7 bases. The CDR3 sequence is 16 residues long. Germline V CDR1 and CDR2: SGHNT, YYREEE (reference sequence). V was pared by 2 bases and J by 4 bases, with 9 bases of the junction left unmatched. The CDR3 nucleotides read TGTGCCAGCAGCTTTCCCGGACTAGTGGGGTACAATGAGCAGTTCTTC. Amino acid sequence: CASSFPGLVGYNEQFF.

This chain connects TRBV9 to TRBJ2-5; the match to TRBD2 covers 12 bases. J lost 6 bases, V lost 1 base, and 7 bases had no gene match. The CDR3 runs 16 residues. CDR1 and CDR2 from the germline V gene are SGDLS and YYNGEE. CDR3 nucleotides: TGTGCCAGCAGCGTATCCCGGACTAGCGGGGTTCAGACCCAGTACTTC. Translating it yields CASSVSRTSGVQTQYF.

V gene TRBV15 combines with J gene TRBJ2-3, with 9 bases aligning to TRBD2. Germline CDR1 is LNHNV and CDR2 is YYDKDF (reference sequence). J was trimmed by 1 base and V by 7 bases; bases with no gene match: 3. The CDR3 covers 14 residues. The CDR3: CATNRLAGTDTQYF. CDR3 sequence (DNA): TGTGCCACCAACCGACTAGCGGGCACAGATACGCAGTATTTT. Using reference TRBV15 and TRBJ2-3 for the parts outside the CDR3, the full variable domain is DAMVIQNPRYQVTQFGKPVTLSCSQTLNHNVMYWYQQKSSQAPKLLFHYYDKDFNNEADTPDNFQSRRPNTSFCFLDIRSPGLGDTAMYLCATNRLAGTDTQYFGPGTRLTVL.

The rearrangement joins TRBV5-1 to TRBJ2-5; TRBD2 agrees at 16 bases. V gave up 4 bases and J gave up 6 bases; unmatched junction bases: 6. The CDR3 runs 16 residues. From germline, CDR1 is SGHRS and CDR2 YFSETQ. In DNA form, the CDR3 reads TGCGCCAGCAGCCTGGGACTAGCGGGAGGGGGGAAGACCCAGTACTTC. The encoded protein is CASSLGLAGGGKTQYF. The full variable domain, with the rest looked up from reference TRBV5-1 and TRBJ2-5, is KAGVTQTPRYLIKTRGQQVTLSCSPISGHRSVSWYQQTPGQGLQFLFEYFSETQRNKGNFPGRFSGRQFSNSRSEMNVSTLELGDSALYLCASSLGLAGGGKTQYFGPGTRLLVL.

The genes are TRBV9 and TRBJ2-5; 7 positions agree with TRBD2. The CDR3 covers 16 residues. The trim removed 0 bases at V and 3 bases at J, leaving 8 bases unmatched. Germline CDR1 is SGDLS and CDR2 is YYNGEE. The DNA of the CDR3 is TGTGCCAGCAGCGTAGGCGGGGGAGGGTTTGAAGAGACCCAGTACTTC. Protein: CASSVGGGGFEETQYF. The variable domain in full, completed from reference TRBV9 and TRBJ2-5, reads DSGVTQTPKHLITATGQRVTLRCSPRSGDLSVYWYQQSLDQGLQFLIQYYNGEERAKGNILERFSAQQFPDLHSELNLSSLELGDSALYFCASSVGGGGFEETQYFGPGTRLLVL.

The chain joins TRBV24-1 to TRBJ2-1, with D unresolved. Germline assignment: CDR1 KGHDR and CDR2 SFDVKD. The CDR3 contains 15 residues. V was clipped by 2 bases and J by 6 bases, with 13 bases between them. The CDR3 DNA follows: TGTGCCACCAGTGATTCTCGAATTTTCTCCAATGAGCAGTTCTTC. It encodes CATSDSRIFSNEQFF.

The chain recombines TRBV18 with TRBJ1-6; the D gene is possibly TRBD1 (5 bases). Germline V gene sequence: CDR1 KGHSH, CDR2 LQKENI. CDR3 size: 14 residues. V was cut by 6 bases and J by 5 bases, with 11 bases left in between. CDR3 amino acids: CASSPQTDNSPLHF. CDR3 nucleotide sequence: TGTGCCAGCTCCCCCCAGACAGATAATTCACCCCTCCACTTT.

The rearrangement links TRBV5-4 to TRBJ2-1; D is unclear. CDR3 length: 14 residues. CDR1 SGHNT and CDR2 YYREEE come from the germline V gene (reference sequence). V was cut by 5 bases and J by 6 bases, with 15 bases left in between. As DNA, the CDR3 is TGTGCCAGCAGTCCCATTGAAAGAATCAATGAGCAGTTCTTC. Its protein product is CASSPIERINEQFF. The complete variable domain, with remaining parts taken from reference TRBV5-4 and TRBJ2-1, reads ETGVTQSPTHLIKTRGQQVTLRCSSQSGHNTVSWYQQALGQGPQFIFQYYREEENGRGNFPPRFSGLQFPNYSSELNVNALELDDSALYLCASSPIERINEQFFGPGTRLTVL.

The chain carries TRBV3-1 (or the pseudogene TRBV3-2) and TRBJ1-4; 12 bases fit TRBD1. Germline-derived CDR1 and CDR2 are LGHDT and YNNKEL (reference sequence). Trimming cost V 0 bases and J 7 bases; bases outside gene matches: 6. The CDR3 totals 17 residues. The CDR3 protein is CASSQEGGTGGREKLFF. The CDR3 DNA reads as TGTGCCAGCAGCCAAGAGGGGGGGACAGGGGGCCGTGAAAAACTGTTTTTT.

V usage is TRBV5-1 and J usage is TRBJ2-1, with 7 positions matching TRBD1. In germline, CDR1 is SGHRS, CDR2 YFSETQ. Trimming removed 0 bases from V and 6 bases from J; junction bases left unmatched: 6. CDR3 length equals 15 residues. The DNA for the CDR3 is TGCGCCAGCAGCTTGGGGGGGACAGAGATCAATGAGCAGTTCTTC. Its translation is CASSLGGTEINEQFF.

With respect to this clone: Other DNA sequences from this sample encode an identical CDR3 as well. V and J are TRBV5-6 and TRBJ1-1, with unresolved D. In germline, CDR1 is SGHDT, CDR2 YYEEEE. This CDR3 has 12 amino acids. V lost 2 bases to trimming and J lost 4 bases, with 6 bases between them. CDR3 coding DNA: TGTGCCAGCAGCTTAAGAGGCACTGAAGCTTTCTTT. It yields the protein CASSLRGTEAFF.

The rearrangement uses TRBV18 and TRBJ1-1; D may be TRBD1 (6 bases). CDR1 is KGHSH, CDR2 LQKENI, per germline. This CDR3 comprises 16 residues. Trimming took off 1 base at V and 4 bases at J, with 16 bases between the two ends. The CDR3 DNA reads TGTGCCAGCTCACCACAGGGGGTGGTAGGTGGCACTGAAGCTTTCTTT. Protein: CASSPQGVVGGTEAFF.

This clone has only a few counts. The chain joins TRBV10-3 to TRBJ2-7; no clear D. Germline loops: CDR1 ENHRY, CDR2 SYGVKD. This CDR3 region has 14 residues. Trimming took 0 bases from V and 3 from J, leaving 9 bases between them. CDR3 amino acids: CAISESPRVYEQYF. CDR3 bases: TGTGCCATCAGTGAGTCCCCCAGAGTCTACGAGCAGTACTTC.

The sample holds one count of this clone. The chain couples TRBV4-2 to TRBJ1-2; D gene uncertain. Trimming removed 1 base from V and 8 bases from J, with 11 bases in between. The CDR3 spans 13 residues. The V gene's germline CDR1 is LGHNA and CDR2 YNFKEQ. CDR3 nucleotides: TGTGCCAGCAGCCAAGGCGGGGTATGGGGCTACACCTTC. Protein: CASSQGGVWGYTF.

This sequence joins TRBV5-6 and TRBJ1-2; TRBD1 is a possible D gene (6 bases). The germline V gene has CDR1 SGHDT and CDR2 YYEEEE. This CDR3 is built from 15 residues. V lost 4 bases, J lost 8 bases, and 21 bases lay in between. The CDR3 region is CASSTGGAAWRGYTF. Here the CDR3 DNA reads TGTGCCAGCAGCACCGGGGGGGCGGCCTGGAGAGGCTACACCTTC. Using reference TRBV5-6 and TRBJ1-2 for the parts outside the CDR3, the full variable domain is DAGVTQSPTHLIKTRGQQVTLRCSPKSGHDTVSWYQQALGQGPQFIFQYYEEEERQRGNFPDRFSGHQFPNYSSELNVNALLLGDSALYLCASSTGGAAWRGYTFGSGTRLTVV.

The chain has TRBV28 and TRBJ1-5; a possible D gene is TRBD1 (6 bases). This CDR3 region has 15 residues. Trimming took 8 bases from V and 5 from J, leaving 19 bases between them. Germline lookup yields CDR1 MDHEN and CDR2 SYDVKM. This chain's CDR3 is CASAQEQGRDQPQHF. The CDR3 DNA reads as TGTGCCAGCGCTCAGGAGCAGGGGAGAGATCAGCCCCAGCATTTT.

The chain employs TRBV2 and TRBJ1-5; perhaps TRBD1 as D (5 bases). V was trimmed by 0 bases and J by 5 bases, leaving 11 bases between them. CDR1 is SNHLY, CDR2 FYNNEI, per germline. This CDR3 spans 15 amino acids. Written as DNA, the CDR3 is TGTGCCAGCAGTGAAGCGAGAACAGGTCATCAGCCCCAGCATTTT. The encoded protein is CASSEARTGHQPQHF.

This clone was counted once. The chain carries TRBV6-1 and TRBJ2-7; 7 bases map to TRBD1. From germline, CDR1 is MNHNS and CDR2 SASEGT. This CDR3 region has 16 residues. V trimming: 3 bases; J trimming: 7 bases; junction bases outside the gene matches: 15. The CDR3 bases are TGTGCCAGCAGTGAGGACCTACAGGGGCCATGGGCTGAGCAGTACTTC. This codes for CASSEDLQGPWAEQYF.

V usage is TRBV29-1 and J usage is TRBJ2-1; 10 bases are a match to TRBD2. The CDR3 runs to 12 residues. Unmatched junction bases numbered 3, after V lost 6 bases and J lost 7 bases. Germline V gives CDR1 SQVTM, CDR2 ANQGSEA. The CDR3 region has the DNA TGCAGCGTCGCGACTAGCGGGAATGAGCAGTTCTTC. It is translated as CSVATSGNEQFF.

The CDR3: CASSLQGSSTEAFF. CDR3 nucleotide sequence: TGTGCCAGCAGCCTACAGGGTAGCAGCACTGAAGCTTTCTTT. This chain joins TRBV5-4 and TRBJ1-1, with a weak D call TRBD1 (6 bases). This CDR3 has 14 amino acids. Germline V gene sequence: CDR1 SGHNT, CDR2 YYREEE (reference sequence). V shed 4 bases and J shed 4 bases, with 14 bases lying between them.

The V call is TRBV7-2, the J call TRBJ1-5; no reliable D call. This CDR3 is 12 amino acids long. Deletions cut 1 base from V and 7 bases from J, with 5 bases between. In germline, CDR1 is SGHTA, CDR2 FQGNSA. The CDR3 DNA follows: TGTGCCAGCAGCTTAGAAACCCAGCCCCAGCATTTT. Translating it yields CASSLETQPQHF.

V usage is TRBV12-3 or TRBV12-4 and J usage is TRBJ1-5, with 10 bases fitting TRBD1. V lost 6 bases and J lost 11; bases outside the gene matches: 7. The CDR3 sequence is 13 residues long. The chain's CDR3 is CASRTGGERTQHF. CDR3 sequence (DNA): TGTGCCAGCAGGACAGGGGGCGAGCGGACCCAGCATTTT.

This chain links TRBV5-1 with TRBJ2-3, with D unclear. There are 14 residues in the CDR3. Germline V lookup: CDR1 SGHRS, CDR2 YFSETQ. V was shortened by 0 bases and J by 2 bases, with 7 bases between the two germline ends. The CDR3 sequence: CASSLEGYTDTQYF. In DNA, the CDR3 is TGCGCCAGCAGCTTGGAGGGTTACACAGATACGCAGTATTTT.

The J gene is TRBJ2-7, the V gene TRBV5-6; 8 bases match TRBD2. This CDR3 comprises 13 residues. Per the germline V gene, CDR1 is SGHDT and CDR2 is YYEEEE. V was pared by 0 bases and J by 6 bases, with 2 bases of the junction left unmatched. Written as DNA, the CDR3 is TGTGCCAGCAGCTTGGTCCTAGCGGGCGAGCAGTACTTC. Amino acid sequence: CASSLVLAGEQYF.

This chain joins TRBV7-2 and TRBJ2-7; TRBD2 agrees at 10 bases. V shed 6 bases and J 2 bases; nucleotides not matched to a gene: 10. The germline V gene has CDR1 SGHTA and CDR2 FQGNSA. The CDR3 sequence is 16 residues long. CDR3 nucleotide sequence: TGTGCCAGCAGTCCGCAGGTGCTAGCGGGGGCCTACGAGCAGTACTTC. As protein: CASSPQVLAGAYEQYF.

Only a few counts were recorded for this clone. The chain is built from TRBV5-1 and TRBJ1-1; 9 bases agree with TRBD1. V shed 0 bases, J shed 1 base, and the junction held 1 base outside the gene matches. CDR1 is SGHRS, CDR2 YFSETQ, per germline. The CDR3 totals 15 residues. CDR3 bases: TGCGCCAGCAGCTTGGGGGGACAGGGGAACACTGAAGCTTTCTTT. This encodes CASSLGGQGNTEAFF.